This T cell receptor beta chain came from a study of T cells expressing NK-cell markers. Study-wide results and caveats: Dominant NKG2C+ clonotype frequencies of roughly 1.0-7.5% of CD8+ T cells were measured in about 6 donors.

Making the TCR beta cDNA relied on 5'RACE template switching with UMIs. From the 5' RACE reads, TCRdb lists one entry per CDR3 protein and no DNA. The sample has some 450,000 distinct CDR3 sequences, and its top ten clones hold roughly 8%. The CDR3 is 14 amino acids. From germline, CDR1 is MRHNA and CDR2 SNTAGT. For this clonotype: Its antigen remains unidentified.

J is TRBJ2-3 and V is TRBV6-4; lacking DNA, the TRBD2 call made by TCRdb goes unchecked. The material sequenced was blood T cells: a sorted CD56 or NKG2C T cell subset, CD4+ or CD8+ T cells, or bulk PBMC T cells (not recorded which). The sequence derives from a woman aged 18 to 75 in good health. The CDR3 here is CASSRSGRGDTQYF.